This TCR beta chain is drawn from a study of post-analysis software for immune sequencing data. The V gene lost 1 base and the J gene lost 5 bases, with 12 bases spanning the gap. The CDR3 sequence is 15 residues long. In germline, CDR1 is SGHDN, CDR2 FVKESK. There are a few counts of this clonotype. Its antigen is undetermined. TCR beta cDNA libraries had unique molecular identifiers. One entry per CDR3 protein results from TCRdb running MiXCR on the PCR reads. The data contain some 240,000 distinct CDR3 sequences, 36% of them singletons. General study findings and limits: Patients used roughly five TRBV segments, including TRBV5-6, TRBV5-1 and TRBV20-1, more often than controls.

Sequenced: blood. The V call is TRBV14, the J call TRBJ2-1, with D unclear. The receptor comes from a girl aged 10 to 17 with multiple sclerosis. As DNA, the CDR3 is TGTGCCAGCAGCCAAGGTGGAGCGAGGCACAATGAGCAGTTCTTC. It specifies CASSQGGARHNEQFF.